Sequencing of this T cell receptor beta chain was carried out in a study of blood T cell repertoires in COVID-19. This CDR3 contains 15 residues. Trimming at V came to 4 bases and at J to 6 bases, leaving 8 bases not matched to a gene. Germline V gives CDR1 MNHNY, CDR2 SVGAGI (reference sequence). The data were produced by immunoSEQ multiplex PCR, yet TCRdb's version contains in-frame clones alone and is incomplete. The data contain tens of thousands of clones, 70% to 90% of them seen just once; the ten biggest clones take up roughly 12%. This clonotype originated in a human donor in a cohort sampled during active COVID-19. This sequence joins TRBV6-6 and TRBJ2-7; 11 bases map to TRBD1. The specimen was peripheral blood. The CDR3 loop reads CASSSAGTGGFEQYF. The DNA for the CDR3 is TGTGCCAGCAGTTCCGCCGGGACAGGGGGTTTCGAGCAGTACTTC.